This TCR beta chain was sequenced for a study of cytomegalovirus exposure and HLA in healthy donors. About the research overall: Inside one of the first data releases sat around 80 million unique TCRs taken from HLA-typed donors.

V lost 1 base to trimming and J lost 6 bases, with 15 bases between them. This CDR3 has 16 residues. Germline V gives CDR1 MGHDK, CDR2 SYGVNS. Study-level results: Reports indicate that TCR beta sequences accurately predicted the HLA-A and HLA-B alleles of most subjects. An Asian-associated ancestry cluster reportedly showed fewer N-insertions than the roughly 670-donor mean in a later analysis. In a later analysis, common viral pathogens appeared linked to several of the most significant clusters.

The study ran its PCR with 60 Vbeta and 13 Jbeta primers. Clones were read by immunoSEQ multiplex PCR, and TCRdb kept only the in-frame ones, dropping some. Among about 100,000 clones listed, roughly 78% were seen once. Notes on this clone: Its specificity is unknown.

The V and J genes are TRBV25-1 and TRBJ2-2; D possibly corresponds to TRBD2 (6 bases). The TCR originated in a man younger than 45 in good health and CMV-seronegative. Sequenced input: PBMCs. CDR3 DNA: TGTGCCAGCAGTGAATCCGGGGGAGAAGGGGCCGGGGAGCTGTTTTTT. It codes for CASSESGGEGAGELFF.